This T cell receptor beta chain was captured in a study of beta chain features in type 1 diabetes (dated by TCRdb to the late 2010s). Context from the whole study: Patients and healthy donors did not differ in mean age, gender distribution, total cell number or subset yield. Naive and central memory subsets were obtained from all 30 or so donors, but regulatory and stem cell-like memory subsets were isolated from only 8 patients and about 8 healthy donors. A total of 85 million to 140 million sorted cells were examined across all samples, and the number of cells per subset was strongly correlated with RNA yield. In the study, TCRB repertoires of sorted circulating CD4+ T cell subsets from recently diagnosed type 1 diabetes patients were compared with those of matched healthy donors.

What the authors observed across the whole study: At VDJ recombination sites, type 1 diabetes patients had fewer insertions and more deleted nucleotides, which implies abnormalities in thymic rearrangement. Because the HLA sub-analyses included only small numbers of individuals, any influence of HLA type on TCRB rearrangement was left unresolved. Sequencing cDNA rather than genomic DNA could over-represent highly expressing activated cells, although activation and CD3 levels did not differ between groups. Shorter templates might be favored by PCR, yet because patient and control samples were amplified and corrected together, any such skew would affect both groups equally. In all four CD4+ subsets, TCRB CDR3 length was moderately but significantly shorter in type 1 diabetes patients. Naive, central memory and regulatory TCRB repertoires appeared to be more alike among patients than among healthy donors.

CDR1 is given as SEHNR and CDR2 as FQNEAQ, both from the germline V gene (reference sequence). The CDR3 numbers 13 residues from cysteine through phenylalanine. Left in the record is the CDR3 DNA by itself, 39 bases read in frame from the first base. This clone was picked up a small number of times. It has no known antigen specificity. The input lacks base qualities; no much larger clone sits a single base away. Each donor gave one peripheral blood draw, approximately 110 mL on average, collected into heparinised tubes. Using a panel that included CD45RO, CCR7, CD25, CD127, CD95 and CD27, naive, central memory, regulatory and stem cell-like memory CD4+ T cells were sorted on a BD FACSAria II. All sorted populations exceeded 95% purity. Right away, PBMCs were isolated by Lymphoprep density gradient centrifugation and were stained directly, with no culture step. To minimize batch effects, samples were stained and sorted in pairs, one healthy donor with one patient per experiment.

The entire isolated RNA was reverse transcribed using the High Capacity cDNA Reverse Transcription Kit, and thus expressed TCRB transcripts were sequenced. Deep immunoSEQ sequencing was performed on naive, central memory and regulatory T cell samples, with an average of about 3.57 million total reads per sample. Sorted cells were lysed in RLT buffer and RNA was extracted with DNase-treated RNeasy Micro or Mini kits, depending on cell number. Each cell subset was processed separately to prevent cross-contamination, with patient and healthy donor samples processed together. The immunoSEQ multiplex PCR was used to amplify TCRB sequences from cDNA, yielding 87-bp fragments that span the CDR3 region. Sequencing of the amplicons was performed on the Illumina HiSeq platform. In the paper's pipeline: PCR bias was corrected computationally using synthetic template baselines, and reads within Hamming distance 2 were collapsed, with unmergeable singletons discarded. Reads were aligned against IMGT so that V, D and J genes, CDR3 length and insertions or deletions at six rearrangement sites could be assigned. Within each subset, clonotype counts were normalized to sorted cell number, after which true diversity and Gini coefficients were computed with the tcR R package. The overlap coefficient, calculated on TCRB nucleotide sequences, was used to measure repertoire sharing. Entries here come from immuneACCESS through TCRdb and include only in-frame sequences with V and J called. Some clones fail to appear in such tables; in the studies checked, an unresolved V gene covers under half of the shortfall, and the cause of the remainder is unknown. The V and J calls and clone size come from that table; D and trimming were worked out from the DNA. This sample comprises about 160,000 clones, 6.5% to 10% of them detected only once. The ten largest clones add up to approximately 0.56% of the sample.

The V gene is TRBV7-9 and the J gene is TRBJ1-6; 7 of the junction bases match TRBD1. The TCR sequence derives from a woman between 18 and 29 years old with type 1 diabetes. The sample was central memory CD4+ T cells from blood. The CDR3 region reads CALQGTGNSPLHF. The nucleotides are TGTGCACTACAGGGGACCGGGAATTCACCCCTCCACTTT. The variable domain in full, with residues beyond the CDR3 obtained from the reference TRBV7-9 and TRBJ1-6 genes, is DTGVSQNPRHKITKRGQNVTFRCDPISEHNRLYWYRQTLGQGPEFLTYFQNEAQLEKSRLLSDRFSAERPKGSFSTLEIQRTEQGDSAMYLCALQGTGNSPLHFGNGTRLTVT.